This TCR beta chain was retrieved from a study of persistence of HIV-infected CD4 T cells. General study points: Antigen-responding cells were enriched for degenerate expanded CDR3beta sequences.

In the case of this clone: Antigen: not known.

The CDR3 has 16 amino acids. Per the germline V gene, CDR1 is SQVTM and CDR2 is ANQGSEA. Trimming took off 2 bases at V and 0 bases at J, with 17 bases between the two ends. This was the immunoSEQ version 4 assay in survey mode. TCRdb's table, derived via immunoSEQ multiplex PCR, lists solely in-frame clones and lacks some. The repertoire includes about 15,000 clones, around 68% of them detected once, and about 18% sits in the top ten. Stimulation used 10 ug/mL lysate from CMV-infected fibroblasts. Sorting of responding CD4+ T cells relied on upregulated CD40 ligand together with CD69. Inclusion required CMV-positive serology and CD4+ counts above 400 cells/uL.

The receptor was derived from an adult man with HIV who was CMV-seropositive. The sample was CD4+ T cells sorted from PBMCs after roughly 18-hour stimulation, taken from a patient who received antiretroviral therapy. V gene TRBV29-1 combines with J gene TRBJ2-7; D might be TRBD2 (6 bases). The CDR3 DNA follows: TGCAGCGTTGAACCGATGGAGGGAGTCGGCTCCTACGAGCAGTACTTC. This encodes CSVEPMEGVGSYEQYF.